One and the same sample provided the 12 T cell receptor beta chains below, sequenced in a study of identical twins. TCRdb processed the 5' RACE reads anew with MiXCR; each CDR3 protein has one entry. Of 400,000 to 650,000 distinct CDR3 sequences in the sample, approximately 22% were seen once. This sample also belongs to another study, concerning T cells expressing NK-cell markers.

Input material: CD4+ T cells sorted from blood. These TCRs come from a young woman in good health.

The CDR3 DNA reads TGTGCCACCAGTGATACCGGGACTAGCGGGAGTTGGGATACGCAGTATTTT. Amino acid sequence: CATSDTGTSGSWDTQYF. The chain links TRBV24-1 to TRBJ2-3, with 14 bases identical to TRBD2. Per germline, CDR1 KGHDR and CDR2 SFDVKD. The CDR3 spans 17 residues. The ends lost 3 bases at V and 6 bases at J; junction bases unmatched: 7.

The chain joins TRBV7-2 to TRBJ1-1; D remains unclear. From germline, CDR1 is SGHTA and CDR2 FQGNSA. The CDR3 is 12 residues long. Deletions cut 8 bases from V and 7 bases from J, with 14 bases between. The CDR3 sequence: CASGPGWGEAFF. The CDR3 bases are TGTGCCAGCGGACCAGGATGGGGTGAAGCTTTCTTT.

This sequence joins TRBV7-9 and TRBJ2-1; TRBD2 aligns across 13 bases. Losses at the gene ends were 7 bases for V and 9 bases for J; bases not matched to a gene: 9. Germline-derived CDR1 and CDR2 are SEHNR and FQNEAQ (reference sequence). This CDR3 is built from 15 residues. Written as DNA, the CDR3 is TGTGCCAGCACCCAAACTAGCGGGAGGGCCCCTGAGCAGTTCTTC. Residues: CASTQTSGRAPEQFF. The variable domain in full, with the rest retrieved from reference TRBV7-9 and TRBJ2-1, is DTGVSQNPRHKITKRGQNVTFRCDPISEHNRLYWYRQTLGQGPEFLTYFQNEAQLEKSRLLSDRFSAERPKGSFSTLEIQRTEQGDSAMYLCASTQTSGRAPEQFFGPGTRLTVL.

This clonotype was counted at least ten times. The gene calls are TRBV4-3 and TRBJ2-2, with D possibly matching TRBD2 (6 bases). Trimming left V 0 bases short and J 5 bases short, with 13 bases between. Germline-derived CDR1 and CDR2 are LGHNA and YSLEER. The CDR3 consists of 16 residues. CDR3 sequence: CASSQDTGVDTGELFF. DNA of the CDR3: TGCGCCAGCAGCCAAGATACGGGAGTGGATACCGGGGAGCTGTTTTTT.

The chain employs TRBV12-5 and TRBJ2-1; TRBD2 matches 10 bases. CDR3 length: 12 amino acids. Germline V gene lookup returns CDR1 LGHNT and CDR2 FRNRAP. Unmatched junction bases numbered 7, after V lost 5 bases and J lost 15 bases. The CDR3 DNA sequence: TGTGCTAGTGGTCCTAGCGGGAGTGAGACGTTCTTC. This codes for CASGPSGSETFF.

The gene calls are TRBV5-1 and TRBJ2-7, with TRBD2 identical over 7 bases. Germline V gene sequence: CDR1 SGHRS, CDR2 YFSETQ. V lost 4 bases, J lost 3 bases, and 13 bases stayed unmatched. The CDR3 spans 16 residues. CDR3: CASSLSPYERGYEQYF. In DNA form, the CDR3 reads TGCGCCAGCAGCCTGAGCCCGTATGAGCGGGGCTACGAGCAGTACTTC.

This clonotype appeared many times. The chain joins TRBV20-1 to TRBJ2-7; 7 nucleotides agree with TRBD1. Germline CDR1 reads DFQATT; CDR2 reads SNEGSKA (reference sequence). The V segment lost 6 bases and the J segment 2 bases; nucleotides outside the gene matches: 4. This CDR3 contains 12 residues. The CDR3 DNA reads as TGCAGTGCCAGGGACAGCACCTACGAGCAGTACTTC. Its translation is CSARDSTYEQYF.

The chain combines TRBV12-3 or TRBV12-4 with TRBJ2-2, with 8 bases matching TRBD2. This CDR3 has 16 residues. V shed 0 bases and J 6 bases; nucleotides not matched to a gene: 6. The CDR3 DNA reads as TGTGCCAGCAGTTTAGCGCGGGGGGCCCGACCCGGGGAGCTGTTTTTT. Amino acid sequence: CASSLARGARPGELFF.

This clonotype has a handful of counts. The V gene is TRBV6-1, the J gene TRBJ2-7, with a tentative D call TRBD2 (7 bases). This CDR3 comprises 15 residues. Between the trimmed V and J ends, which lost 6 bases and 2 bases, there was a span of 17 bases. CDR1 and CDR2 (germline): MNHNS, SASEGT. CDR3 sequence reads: CASRSGASGAYEQYF. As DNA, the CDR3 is TGTGCCAGCAGGTCGGGGGCTAGCGGTGCCTACGAGCAGTACTTC.

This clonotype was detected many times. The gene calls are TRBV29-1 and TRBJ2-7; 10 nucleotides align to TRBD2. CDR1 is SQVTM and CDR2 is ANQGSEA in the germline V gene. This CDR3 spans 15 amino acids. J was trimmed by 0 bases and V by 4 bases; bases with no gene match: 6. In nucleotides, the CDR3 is TGCAGCGTTGTCCTACTAGCGGGGTTCTCCTACGAGCAGTACTTC. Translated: CSVVLLAGFSYEQYF.

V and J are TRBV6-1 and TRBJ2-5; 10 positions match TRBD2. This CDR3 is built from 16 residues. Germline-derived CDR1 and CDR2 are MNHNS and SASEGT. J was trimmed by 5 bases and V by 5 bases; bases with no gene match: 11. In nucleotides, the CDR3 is TGTGCCAGCAGTCCGGCTAGCGGGGGCTCCCGGGAGACCCAGTACTTC. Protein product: CASSPASGGSRETQYF.

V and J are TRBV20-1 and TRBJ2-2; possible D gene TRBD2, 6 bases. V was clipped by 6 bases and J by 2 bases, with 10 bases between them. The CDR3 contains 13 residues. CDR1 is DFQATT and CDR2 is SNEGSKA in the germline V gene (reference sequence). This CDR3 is CSAGGGNTGELFF. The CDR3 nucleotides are TGCAGTGCGGGGGGAGGTAACACCGGGGAGCTGTTTTTT.